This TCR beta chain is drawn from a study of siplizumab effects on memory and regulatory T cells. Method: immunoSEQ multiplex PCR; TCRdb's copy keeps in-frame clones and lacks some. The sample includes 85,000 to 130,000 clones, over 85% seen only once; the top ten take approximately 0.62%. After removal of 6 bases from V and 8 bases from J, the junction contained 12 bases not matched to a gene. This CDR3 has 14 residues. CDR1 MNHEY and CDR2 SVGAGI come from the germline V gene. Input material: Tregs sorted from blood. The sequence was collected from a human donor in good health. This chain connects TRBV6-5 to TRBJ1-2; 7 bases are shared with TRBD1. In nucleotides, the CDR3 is TGTGCCAGCAGGTATTGGACAGGTGGATTCGGCTACACCTTC. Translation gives CASRYWTGGFGYTF.